This T cell receptor (beta chain) was sequenced in a study of shared clonotypes between healthy human individuals. The wider study: Three CD4 naive, three CD4 memory, two CD8 naive and one CD8 memory plate were used per donor.

Only in-frame clones appear in the TCRdb table, and some are missing; sequencing was by immunoSEQ multiplex PCR. This sample has millions of clones, with 90% to 95% found just once. The germline gives CDR1 LNHDA, CDR2 SQIVND (reference sequence). This CDR3 contains 13 residues. Trimming left V 8 bases short and J 3 bases short, with 11 bases between. All the donors were Caucasian adults who lived in Nashville, Tennessee. The specimen sequenced was naive CD4+ T cells from PBMCs. Subset given: CD45RA+ positively selected. The source of this sequence is a man between 18 and 29 years old in good health. Some clones in this sample may be carry-over from other donors' samples. V and J are TRBV19 and TRBJ2-4; the D gene is possibly TRBD2 (6 bases). CDR3 residues: CASGGTGKNIQYF. DNA of the CDR3: TGTGCCAGTGGGGGGACCGGCAAAAACATTCAGTACTTC.